A single sample gave rise to the 8 T cell receptor beta chains below, sequenced in a study of blood T cell repertoires in COVID-19. Clones were sequenced by immunoSEQ multiplex PCR, and TCRdb holds only the in-frame ones, with some missing. Seen here are tens of thousands of clones, 86% observed once, and the top ten hold less than 15%. The source material was peripheral blood. Receptors were obtained from a man aged 65 to 79 with acute or convalescent COVID-19.

This chain connects TRBV12-3 or TRBV12-4 to TRBJ1-2; a weak D match, TRBD1 (5 bases). The CDR3 sequence is 12 residues long. V was clipped by 5 bases and J by 4 bases, with 8 bases between them. CDR3 in amino acids: CASSLDSYGYTF. The CDR3 DNA reads as TGTGCCAGCAGTCTAGACAGCTATGGCTACACCTTC.

The rearrangement uses TRBV25-1 and TRBJ1-1; 8 nucleotides line up with TRBD1. V gave up 5 bases and J gave up 3 bases; unmatched junction bases: 11. There are 16 residues in the CDR3. CDR1 MGHDK and CDR2 SYGVNS come from the germline V gene. In DNA form, the CDR3 reads TGTGCCAGCAGTCGATCAGGACAGGGATCGGACACTGAAGCTTTCTTT. Its protein is CASSRSGQGSDTEAFF.

This clone occurred a few times. The chain is built from TRBV12-3 or TRBV12-4 and TRBJ1-2; D is perhaps TRBD1 (5 bases). The CDR3 covers 13 residues. Deletions cut 6 bases from V and 4 bases from J, with 12 bases between. DNA for the CDR3: TGTGCCAGCAGCCTGGGGCGGACCTATGGCTACACCTTC. It encodes CASSLGRTYGYTF.

The chain links TRBV5-4 to TRBJ2-1; 9 nucleotides match TRBD1. Germline assignment: CDR1 SGHNT and CDR2 YYREEE (reference sequence). J lost 8 bases, V lost 1 base, and 4 bases had no gene match. This CDR3 spans 14 amino acids. This CDR3 is CASSLMDRGDEQFF. Here the CDR3 DNA reads TGTGCCAGCAGCTTGATGGACAGGGGAGATGAGCAGTTCTTC.

V usage is TRBV7-2 and J usage is TRBJ2-2; D unresolved. Between the trimmed V and J ends, which lost 1 base and 3 bases, there was a span of 9 bases. This CDR3 comprises 15 residues. CDR1 is SGHTA, CDR2 FQGNSA, per germline. In DNA, the CDR3 is TGTGCCAGCAGCTTAGTTCTAGGCGACACCGGGGAGCTGTTTTTT. This translates into CASSLVLGDTGELFF.

This chain connects TRBV2 to TRBJ1-1; TRBD1 matches at 9 bases. The germline V gene has CDR1 SNHLY and CDR2 FYNNEI. The junction had 5 bases not matched to a gene; V was cut back by 2 bases and J by 4 bases. The CDR3 runs to 15 residues. The CDR3 sequence: CASSERGQGGTEAFF. The CDR3 coding sequence is TGTGCCAGCAGTGAAAGGGGACAGGGAGGCACTGAAGCTTTCTTT.

The chain links TRBV6-2 or TRBV6-3 to TRBJ2-2, with D hard to call. The CDR3 spans 15 residues. Germline V gives CDR1 MNHEY, CDR2 SVGEGT. Trimming removed 0 bases at V and 6 bases at J, with 11 bases between. The CDR3 DNA follows: TGTGCCAGCAGTTACTCGGCACATTTTCCCGGGGAGCTGTTTTTT. Amino acids: CASSYSAHFPGELFF.

The chain is built from TRBV30 and TRBJ1-1, with unresolved D. CDR3 length: 14 residues. The germline V gene has CDR1 GTSNPN and CDR2 SVGIG (reference sequence). The germline V and J ends were trimmed by 5 bases and 0 bases, with 13 bases remaining between them. The CDR3 DNA sequence: TGTGCCTGGGCGGGCGGGGTTATGAACACTGAAGCTTTCTTT. It is translated as CAWAGGVMNTEAFF.